What follows describes a single T cell receptor (beta chain). Trimming shortened V by 2 bases and J by 0 bases, and 3 bases separated the two germline ends. From germline, CDR1 is SQVTM and CDR2 ANQGSEA. The CDR3 runs 12 residues. This entry comes from a study of cytomegalovirus exposure and HLA in healthy donors. The PCR contained 60 Vbeta and 13 Jbeta primers. Generated by immunoSEQ multiplex PCR, the TCRdb table keeps only in-frame clones and is missing some. Of about 150,000 clones in the sample, more than 70% were seen once. Sequencing used PBMCs. The chain recombines TRBV29-1 with TRBJ2-3, with unresolved D. The source is a woman aged 40 to 50 in good health and CMV-seropositive. In DNA, the CDR3 is TGCAGCGTTGAATATAGCACAGATACGCAGTATTTT. Protein: CSVEYSTDTQYF.